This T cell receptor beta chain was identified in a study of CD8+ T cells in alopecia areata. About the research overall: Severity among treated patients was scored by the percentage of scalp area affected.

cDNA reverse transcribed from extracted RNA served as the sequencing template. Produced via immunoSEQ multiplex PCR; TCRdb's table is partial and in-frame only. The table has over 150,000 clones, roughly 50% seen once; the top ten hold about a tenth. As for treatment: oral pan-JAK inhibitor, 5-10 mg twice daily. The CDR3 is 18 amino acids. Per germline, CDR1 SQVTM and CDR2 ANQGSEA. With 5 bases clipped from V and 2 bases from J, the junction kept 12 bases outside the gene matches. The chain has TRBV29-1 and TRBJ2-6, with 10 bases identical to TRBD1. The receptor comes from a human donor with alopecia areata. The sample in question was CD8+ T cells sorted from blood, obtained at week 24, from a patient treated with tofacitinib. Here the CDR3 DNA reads TGCAGCGTTCGAGACCGGGACAGGGGCAACCCTGGGGCCAACGTCCTGACTTTC. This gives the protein CSVRDRDRGNPGANVLTF.